This T cell receptor (beta chain) stems from a study of OX40 agonist ivuxolimab in advanced cancers. Overall study: Each patient was given ivuxolimab into a vein every 2 weeks, at 0.01 to 10 mg/kg. Eligibility admitted prior anti-PD-1, anti-PD-L1 or anti-CTLA-4 therapy; roughly 40% had some.

This CDR3 comprises 13 residues. From germline, CDR1 is MNHEY and CDR2 SVGAGI. The germline V and J ends were trimmed by 4 bases and 5 bases, with 11 bases remaining between them. Sequenced by immunoSEQ multiplex PCR; TCRdb stores in-frame clones only, minus some. Among tens of thousands of clones listed, over 80% were seen once. Points from the study as a whole: Low normalized T-cell clonal expansion was also seen in some nonresponders.

Comment on this clone: The target antigen is unknown.

The starting material was CD4+ or CD8+ T cells sorted from blood, obtained in a trial of the OX40 agonist ivuxolimab. This clonotype originated in an adult with an advanced solid tumor such as melanoma, head and neck, liver or kidney cancer. The V and J genes are TRBV6-5 and TRBJ1-2; D unresolved. The chain's CDR3 is CASSFLPIYGYTF. CDR3 bases: TGTGCCAGCAGTTTTCTGCCAATTTATGGCTACACCTTC.